This T cell receptor (beta chain) was identified in a study of blood T cell repertoires in COVID-19. Per the original data handling: Amplification of reference gene primers provided the estimated nucleated cell counts. Assay: immunoSEQ multiplex PCR; the TCRdb copy retains only in-frame clones and omits some. V, J and clone size are taken as reported in that table, and D and trimming were inferred from the DNA itself. The sample has roughly 100,000 clones, roughly 84% seen once. Of note for this clone: The sample has other DNA sequences that encode this CDR3 too.

The germline gives CDR1 KGHSH, CDR2 LQKENI. The CDR3 contains 13 residues. V dropped 2 bases and J dropped 0 bases, with 5 bases sitting between them. The V gene is TRBV18, the J gene TRBJ2-7, with D possibly being TRBD1 (5 bases). Source material: peripheral blood. The receptor was isolated from a human donor in a cohort sampled during active COVID-19. CDR3 protein: CASSPGASYEQYF. The CDR3 bases are TGTGCCAGCTCACCAGGGGCCTCCTACGAGCAGTACTTC.